This T cell receptor (beta chain) originates from a study of T-cell reconstitution after alpha-beta-depleted transplantation in children. Findings of the study overall: Newly generated T cells supplied most T-cell counts and diversity one year post-transplant. Several patients had high TCRbeta diversity at day 60; it came from surviving recipient T cells and thymic progenitors. Expanded graft clones numbering several hundred reportedly gave rise to alpha-beta T cells about two months after transplant.

Unique molecular identifiers were built into the TCRbeta library. TCRdb called the PCR reads again in MiXCR, with one record for every CDR3 protein. The sample yields approximately 630,000 distinct CDR3 sequences, 10% to 15% seen once. This clonotype was seen repeatedly, ten times or more. The antigen remains unidentified. V shed 5 bases and J 2 bases; nucleotides not matched to a gene: 15. The germline CDR1 and CDR2 sequences are SGHKS and YYEKEE (reference sequence). CDR3 length equals 17 residues. The TCR originated in a girl aged 2 to 9 with congenital amegakaryocytic thrombocytopenia, due to receive a stem cell transplant. V is TRBV5-5 and J is TRBJ2-7; 8 bases are a match to TRBD1. Here the sequenced sample was PBMCs, taken before TCRalphabeta/CD19-depleted stem cell transplant. In DNA form, the CDR3 reads TGTGCCAGCAGTAAAAGGGGATCGTCACAGGGGGCCTACGAGCAGTACTTC. Protein product: CASSKRGSSQGAYEQYF.